This T cell receptor (beta chain) comes out of a study of blood T cells in healthy people across ages. With a J-beta primer mix and a sample-barcoded 5' primer, a second PCR ran about 6 to 11 cycles. TCRdb re-called the 5' RACE reads through MiXCR, storing one row per CDR3 protein. Here the sample spans fewer than 700,000 distinct CDR3 sequences, 40% to 45% being singletons. The receptor was isolated from an elderly man in good health. The sequenced material came from blood.

In DNA, the CDR3 is TGTGCCAGCAGTCCAGGGTACCTTTATGGCTACACCTTC. This translates into CASSPGYLYGYTF. V is TRBV6-2 or TRBV6-3 and J is TRBJ1-2, with a possible D match to TRBD1 (5 bases). This CDR3 is built from 13 residues. The ends were cut back, 5 bases at V and 5 bases at J, with 12 bases in the middle. The germline CDR1 and CDR2 sequences are MNHEY and SVGEGT.